This TCR beta chain was sequenced in a study of T cells in Graves' hyperthyroidism and ophthalmopathy. Study findings and constraints: Most thyroid clonotypes expanded above 0.001 were also detected in blood.

Germline CDR1 DFQATT, CDR2 SNEGSKA (reference sequence). Trimming stripped 1 base from V and 0 bases from J, with 10 bases between. CDR3 length: 14 residues. From RNA transcripts, TCR beta CDR3 regions were amplified. Researchers ran a first-round RT-PCR on the TCR CDR3 using the HTBI primer set. One entry per CDR3 protein results from TCRdb running MiXCR on the multiplex PCR reads. Of 500,000 to 750,000 distinct CDR3 sequences in the sample, under 60% were seen once. In regard to this clonotype: Its antigen remains unknown.

J is TRBJ2-7 and V is TRBV20-1; D perhaps matches TRBD2 (5 bases). The clonotype was recovered from a woman aged 18-30 years with Graves' hyperthyroidism. Sequenced sample: peripheral blood or thyroid tissue (not recorded which). The CDR3 loop reads CSARGLPDSYEQYF. Written as DNA, the CDR3 is TGCAGTGCTAGAGGACTACCAGACTCCTACGAGCAGTACTTC.